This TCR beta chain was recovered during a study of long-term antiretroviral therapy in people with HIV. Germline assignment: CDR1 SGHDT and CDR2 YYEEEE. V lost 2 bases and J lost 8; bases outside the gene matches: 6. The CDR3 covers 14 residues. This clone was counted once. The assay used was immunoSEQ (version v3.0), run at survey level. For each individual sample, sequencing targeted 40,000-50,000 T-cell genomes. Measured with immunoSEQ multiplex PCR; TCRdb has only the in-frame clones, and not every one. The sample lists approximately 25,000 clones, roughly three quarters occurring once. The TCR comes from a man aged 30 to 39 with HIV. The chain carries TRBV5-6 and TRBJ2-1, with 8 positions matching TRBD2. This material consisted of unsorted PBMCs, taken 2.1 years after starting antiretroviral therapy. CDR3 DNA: TGTGCCAGCAGCTTATGGAGTAGCGGGGATGAGCAGTTCTTC. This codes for CASSLWSSGDEQFF.